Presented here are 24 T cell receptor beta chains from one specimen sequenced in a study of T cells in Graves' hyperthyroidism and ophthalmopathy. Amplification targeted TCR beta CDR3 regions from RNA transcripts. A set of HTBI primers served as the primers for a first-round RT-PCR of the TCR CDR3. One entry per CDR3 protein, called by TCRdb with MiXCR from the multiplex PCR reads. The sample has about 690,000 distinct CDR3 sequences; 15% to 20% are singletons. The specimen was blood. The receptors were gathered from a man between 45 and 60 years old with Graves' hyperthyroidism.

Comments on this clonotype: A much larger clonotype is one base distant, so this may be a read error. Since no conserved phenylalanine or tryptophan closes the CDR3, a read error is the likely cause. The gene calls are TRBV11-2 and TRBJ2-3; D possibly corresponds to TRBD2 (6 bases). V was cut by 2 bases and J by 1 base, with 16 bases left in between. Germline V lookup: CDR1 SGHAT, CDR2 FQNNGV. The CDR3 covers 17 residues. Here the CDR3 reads CASSLPRRGPRTDTQYL. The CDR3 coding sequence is TGTGCCAGCAGCTTACCCCGGCGGGGACCTCGCACAGATACGCAGTATTTA.

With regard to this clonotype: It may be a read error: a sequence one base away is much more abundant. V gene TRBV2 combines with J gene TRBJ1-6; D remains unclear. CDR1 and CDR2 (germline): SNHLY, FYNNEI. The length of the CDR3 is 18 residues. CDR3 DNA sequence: TGTGCCAGCAGTGAATACTCTGGGCGGAGCTCCTATAATTCACACCTCCACTTT. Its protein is CASSEYSGRSSYNSHLHF.

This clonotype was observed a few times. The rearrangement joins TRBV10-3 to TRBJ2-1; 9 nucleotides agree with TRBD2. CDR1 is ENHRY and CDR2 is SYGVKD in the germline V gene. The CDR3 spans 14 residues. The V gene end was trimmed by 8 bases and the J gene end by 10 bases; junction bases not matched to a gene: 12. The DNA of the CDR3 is TGTGCCATCCGAGGGGTTAGCGGGAGTTCGGAGCAGTTCTTC. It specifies CAIRGVSGSSEQFF.

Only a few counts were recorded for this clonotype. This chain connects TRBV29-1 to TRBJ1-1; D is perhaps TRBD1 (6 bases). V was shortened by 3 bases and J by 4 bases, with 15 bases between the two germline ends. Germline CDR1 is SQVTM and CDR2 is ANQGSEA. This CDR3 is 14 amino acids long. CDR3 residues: CSVEEGRGSTEAFF. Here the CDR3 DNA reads TGCAGCGTTGAGGAGGGCAGGGGAAGCACTGAAGCTTTCTTT. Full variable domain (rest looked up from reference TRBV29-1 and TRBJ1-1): SAVISQKPSRDICQRGTSLTIQCQVDSQVTMMFWYRQQPGQSLTLIATANQGSEATYESGFVIDKFPISRPNLTFSTLTVSNMSPEDSSIYLCSVEEGRGSTEAFFGQGTRLTVV.

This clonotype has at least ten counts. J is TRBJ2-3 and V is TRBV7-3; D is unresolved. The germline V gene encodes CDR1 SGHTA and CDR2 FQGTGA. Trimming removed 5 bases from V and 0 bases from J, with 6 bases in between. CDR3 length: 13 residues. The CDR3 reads CASSITSTDTQYF. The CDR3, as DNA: TGTGCCAGCAGCATCACTAGCACAGATACGCAGTATTTT.

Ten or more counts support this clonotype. In DNA form, the CDR3 reads TGTGCCAGCAGTGAGACGGAACTAGCCAAAAACATTCAGTACTTC. Protein sequence: CASSETELAKNIQYF. V and J are TRBV2 and TRBJ2-4, with D uncertain. CDR1 is SNHLY, CDR2 FYNNEI, per germline. Between the trimmed V and J ends, which lost 3 bases and 0 bases, there was a span of 9 bases. The CDR3 covers 15 residues.

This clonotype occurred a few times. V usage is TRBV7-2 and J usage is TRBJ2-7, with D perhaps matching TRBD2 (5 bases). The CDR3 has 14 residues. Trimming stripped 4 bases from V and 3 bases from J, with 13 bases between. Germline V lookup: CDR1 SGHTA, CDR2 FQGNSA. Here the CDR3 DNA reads TGTGCCAGCAGCTCGGGGAACCCAGTCTACGAGCAGTACTTC. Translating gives CASSSGNPVYEQYF.

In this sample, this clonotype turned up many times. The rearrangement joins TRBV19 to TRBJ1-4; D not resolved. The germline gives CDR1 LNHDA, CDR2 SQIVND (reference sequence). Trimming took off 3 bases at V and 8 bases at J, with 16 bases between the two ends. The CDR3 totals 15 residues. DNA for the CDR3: TGTGCCAGTAGTATGGGTCACCTTTCGAAGGAAAAACTGTTTTTT. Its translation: CASSMGHLSKEKLFF.

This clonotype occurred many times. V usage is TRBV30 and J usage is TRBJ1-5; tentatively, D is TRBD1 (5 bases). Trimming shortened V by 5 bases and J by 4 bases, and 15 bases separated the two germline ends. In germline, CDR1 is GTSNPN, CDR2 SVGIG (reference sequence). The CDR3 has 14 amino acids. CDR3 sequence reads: CAWGGRGGNQPQHF. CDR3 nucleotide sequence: TGTGCCTGGGGCGGTCGGGGCGGGAATCAGCCCCAGCATTTT.

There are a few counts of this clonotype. CDR3 sequence reads: CASFAGTSKETQYF. CDR3 bases: TGTGCCAGCTTTGCCGGGACATCCAAAGAGACCCAGTACTTC. The chain uses TRBV6-1 and TRBJ2-5, with D perhaps matching TRBD1 (6 bases). There are 14 residues in the CDR3. Germline V gene lookup returns CDR1 MNHNS and CDR2 SASEGT. Trimming shortened V by 8 bases and J by 3 bases, and 16 bases separated the two germline ends.

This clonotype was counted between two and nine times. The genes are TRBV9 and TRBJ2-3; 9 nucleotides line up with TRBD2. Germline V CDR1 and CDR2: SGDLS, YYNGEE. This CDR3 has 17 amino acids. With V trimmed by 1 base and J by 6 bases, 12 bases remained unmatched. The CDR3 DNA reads TGTGCCAGCAGCGTAAGCGGTGGCGGGAGGGCCAGCGATACGCAGTATTTT. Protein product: CASSVSGGGRASDTQYF.

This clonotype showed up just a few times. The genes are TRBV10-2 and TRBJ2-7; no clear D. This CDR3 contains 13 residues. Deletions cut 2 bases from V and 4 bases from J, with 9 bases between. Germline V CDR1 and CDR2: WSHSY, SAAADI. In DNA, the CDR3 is TGCGCCAGCAGTGAGGGGGTCCCATACGAGCAGTACTTC. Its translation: CASSEGVPYEQYF.

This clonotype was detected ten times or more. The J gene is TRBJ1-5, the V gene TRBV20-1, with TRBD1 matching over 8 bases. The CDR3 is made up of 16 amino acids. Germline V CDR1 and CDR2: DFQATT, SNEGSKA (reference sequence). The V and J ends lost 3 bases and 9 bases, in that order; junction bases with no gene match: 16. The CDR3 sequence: CSASDWETGETLPQHF. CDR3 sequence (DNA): TGCAGTGCTAGTGATTGGGAGACAGGGGAAACTCTGCCCCAGCATTTT.

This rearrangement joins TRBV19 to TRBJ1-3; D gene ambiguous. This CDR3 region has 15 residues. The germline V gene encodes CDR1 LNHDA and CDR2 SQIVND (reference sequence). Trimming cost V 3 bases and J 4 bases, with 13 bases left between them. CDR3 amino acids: CASSMTRTSGNTIYF. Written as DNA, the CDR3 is TGTGCCAGTAGTATGACCCGGACGTCGGGAAACACCATATATTTT.

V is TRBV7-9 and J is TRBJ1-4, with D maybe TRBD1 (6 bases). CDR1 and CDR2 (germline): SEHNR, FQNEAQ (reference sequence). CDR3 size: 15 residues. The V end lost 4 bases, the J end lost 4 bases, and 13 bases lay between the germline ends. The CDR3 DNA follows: TGTGCCAGCAGCTGGGGGACAAGATTTAATGAAAAACTGTTTTTT. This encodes CASSWGTRFNEKLFF.

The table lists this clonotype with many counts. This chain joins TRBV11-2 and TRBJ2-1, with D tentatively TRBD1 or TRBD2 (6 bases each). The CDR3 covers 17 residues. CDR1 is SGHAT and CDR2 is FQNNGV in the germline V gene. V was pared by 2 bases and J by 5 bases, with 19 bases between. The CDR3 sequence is CASSLNLGGGRDNEQFF. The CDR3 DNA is TGTGCCAGCAGCTTAAATTTAGGGGGAGGACGAGACAATGAGCAGTTCTTC.

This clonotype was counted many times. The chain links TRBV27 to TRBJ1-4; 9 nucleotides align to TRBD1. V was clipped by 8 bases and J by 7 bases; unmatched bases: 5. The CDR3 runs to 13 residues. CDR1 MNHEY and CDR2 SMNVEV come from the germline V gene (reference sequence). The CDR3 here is CASSDRGGEKLFF. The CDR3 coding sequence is TGTGCCAGCTCCGACAGGGGGGGTGAAAAACTGTTTTTT.

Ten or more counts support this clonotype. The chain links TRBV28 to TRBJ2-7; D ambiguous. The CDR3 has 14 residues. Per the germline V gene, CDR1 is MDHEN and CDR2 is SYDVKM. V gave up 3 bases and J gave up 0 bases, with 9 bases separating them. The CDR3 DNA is TGTGCCAGCAGTTTCCCGGGTTTCTCCTACGAGCAGTACTTC. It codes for CASSFPGFSYEQYF.

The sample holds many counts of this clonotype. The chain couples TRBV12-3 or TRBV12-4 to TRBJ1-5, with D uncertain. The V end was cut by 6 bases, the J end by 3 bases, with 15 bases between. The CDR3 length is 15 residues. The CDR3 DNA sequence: TGTGCCAGCAGGGACGGGTTTTTATACAATCAGCCCCAGCATTTT. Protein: CASRDGFLYNQPQHF.

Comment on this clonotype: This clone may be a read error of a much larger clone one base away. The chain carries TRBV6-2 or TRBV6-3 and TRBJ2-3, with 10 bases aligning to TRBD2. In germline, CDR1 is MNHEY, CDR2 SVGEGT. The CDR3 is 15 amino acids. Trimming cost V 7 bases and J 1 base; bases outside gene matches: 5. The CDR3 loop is CASKPGTSGTDTQYF. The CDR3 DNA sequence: TGTGCCAGCAAACCCGGGACTAGCGGCACAGATACGCAGTATTTT.

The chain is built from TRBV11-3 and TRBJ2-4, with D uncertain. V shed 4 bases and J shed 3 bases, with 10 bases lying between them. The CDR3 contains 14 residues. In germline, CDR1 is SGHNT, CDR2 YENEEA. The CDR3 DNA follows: TGTGCCAGCAGCTCTGAAGAGCTCAAAAACATTCAGTACTTC. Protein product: CASSSEELKNIQYF.

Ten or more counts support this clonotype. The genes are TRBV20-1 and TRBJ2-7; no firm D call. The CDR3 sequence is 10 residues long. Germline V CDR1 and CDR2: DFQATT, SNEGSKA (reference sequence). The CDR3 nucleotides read TGCAGCCCAGGATCCTACGAGCAGTACTTC. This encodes CSPGSYEQYF.

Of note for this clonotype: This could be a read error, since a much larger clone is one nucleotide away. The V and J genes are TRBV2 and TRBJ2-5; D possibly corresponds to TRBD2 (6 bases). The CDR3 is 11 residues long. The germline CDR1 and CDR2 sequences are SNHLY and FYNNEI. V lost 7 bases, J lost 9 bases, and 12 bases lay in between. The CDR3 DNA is TGTGCCAGCACAAAACGGGAGTCCCAGTACTTC. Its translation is CASTKRESQYF.

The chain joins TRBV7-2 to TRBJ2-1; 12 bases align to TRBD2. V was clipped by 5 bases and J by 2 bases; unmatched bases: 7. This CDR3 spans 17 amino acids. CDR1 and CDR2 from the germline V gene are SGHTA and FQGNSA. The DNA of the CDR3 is TGTGCCAGCAGCCACGGACTAGCGGGATCCCCCTACAATGAGCAGTTCTTC. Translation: CASSHGLAGSPYNEQFF.